These T cell receptor beta chains were read from a single sample in a study of Graves' ophthalmopathy and Graves' hyperthyroidism. TCRdb processed the multiplex PCR reads anew with MiXCR; each CDR3 protein has one entry. The sample yields 740,000 or so distinct CDR3 sequences, 40% seen once. The sample was peripheral blood. These receptors all come from an adult man with Graves' ophthalmopathy. Each CDR3 is given with its conserved first and last residue. A D gene is named only where the DNA matches it firmly. Expanded clones are given a class, and other clones once, few, many or no size at all.

size: once
J: TRBJ2-2
D: -
V: TRBV15
DNA: TGTGCCACCAGCAGTGATTTACAGGGCACCGGGGAGCTGTTTTTT
CDR3: CATSSDLQGTGELFF

size: -
J: TRBJ2-7
D: -
V: TRBV7-9
DNA: TGTGCCAGCAGCTCTGTTCTCTACGAGCAGTACTTC
CDR3: CASSSVLYEQYF

size: -
J: TRBJ2-7
D: TRBD2
V: TRBV7-9
DNA: TGTGCCAGCTCACCGACTAGCGACCCCTACGAGCAGTACTTC
CDR3: CASSPTSDPYEQYF

size: -
J: TRBJ2-5
D: -
V: TRBV29-1
DNA: TGCAGCGGGGGGGAGGACCAGTACTTC
CDR3: CSGGEDQYF

size: few
J: TRBJ2-7
D: TRBD2
V: TRBV29-1
DNA: TGCAGCTTTCGGACTAGCGAAGCCTACGAGCAGTACTTC
CDR3: CSFRTSEAYEQYF

size: -
J: TRBJ2-5
D: -
V: TRBV5-1
DNA: TGCGCCAGCAGCATCACCCGCTCGGTATCTGGGACCCAGTACTTC
CDR3: CASSITRSVSGTQYF

size: -
J: TRBJ1-5
D: -
V: TRBV12-3/TRBV12-4
DNA: TGTGCCAGCAGTTCCTTGGGGGGGAATCAGCCCCAGCATTTT
CDR3: CASSSLGGNQPQHF

size: -
J: TRBJ2-3
D: TRBD2
V: TRBV10-3
DNA: TGTGCCATCGGGGGGACTAGCGGTGGCACAGATACGCAGTATTTT
CDR3: CAIGGTSGGTDTQYF

size: few
J: TRBJ2-7
D: TRBD1
V: TRBV7-9
DNA: TGTGCCAGCAGCTTAACAGGGGTCTCCTACGAGCAGTACTTC
CDR3: CASSLTGVSYEQYF

size: many
J: TRBJ2-5
D: -
V: TRBV11-2
DNA: TGTGCCAGCAGCCCGAACCAGGGAAAGACCCAGTACTTC
CDR3: CASSPNQGKTQYF

size: -
J: TRBJ1-3
D: TRBD1
V: TRBV11-2
DNA: TGTGCCAGCAGCCTACAGGGACAGGCTGGAAACACCATATATTTT
CDR3: CASSLQGQAGNTIYF